Shown below are 21 T cell receptor beta chains from a single sample sequenced in a study of cytomegalovirus exposure and HLA in healthy donors. 13 Jbeta primers and 60 Vbeta primers were used for the PCR. Produced via immunoSEQ multiplex PCR; TCRdb's table is partial and in-frame only. The sample consists of a few hundred thousand clones, approximately 81% of them appearing once. Sequencing was done on a sample of PBMCs. Source of these receptors: a man in his thirties or forties in good health and CMV-seronegative.

A single count supports this clone. V is TRBV6-1 and J is TRBJ2-7; D is perhaps TRBD1 (6 bases). The CDR3 extends over 15 amino acids. Germline assignment: CDR1 MNHNS and CDR2 SASEGT. The V end lost 0 bases, the J end lost 3 bases, and 12 bases lay between the germline ends. The CDR3: CASSEAGTLVYEQYF. The CDR3 DNA reads TGTGCCAGCAGTGAAGCCGGGACACTAGTCTACGAGCAGTACTTC.

Of note for this clone: A junction end diverges from the germline sequence, so it may reflect a read error. The genes are TRBV2 and TRBJ2-6; D is perhaps TRBD1 (5 bases). Germline assignment: CDR1 SNHLY and CDR2 FYNNEI. The length of the CDR3 is 15 residues. CDR3 nucleotide sequence: TGTGCCAGCAGCCGCCTCAAAACTGGGGCCAGCGTCCTGACTTTC. The encoded protein is CASSRLKTGASVLTF. The full variable domain, with the rest looked up from reference TRBV2 and TRBJ2-6, is EPEVTQTPSHQVTQMGQEVILRCVPISNHLYFYWYRQILGQKVEFLVSFYNNEISEKSEIFDDQFSVERPDGSNFTLKIRSTKLEDSAMYFCASSRLKTGASVLTFGAGSRLTVL.

The V call is TRBV9, the J call TRBJ2-5; no clear D gene. The CDR3 sequence is 15 residues long. The V gene lost 1 base and the J gene lost 2 bases, with 12 bases spanning the gap. The germline gives CDR1 SGDLS, CDR2 YYNGEE. CDR3 bases: TGTGCCAGCAGCGTATCTACTACGGAGCAAGAGACCCAGTACTTC. Protein sequence: CASSVSTTEQETQYF.

The table lists this clone with a count of one. V is TRBV28 and J is TRBJ1-1; perhaps TRBD1 as D (6 bases). CDR1 MDHEN and CDR2 SYDVKM come from the germline V gene. V was cut by 5 bases and J by 1 base, with 14 bases left in between. The CDR3 contains 15 residues. The CDR3 region has the DNA TGTGCCAGCAGTCCCCCAGGGGTCCCGAACACTGAAGCTTTCTTT. Translated, it gives CASSPPGVPNTEAFF. Together with reference TRBV28 and TRBJ1-1, the CDR3 gives the full variable domain: DVKVTQSSRYLVKRTGEKVFLECVQDMDHENMFWYRQDPGLGLRLIYFSYDVKMKEKGDIPEGYSVSREKKERFSLILESASTNQTSMYLCASSPPGVPNTEAFFGQGTRLTVV.

The V call is TRBV28, the J call TRBJ1-5; D gene uncertain. CDR1 MDHEN and CDR2 SYDVKM come from the germline V gene. With 5 bases removed from V and 2 bases from J, the gap between germline ends came to 7 bases. CDR3 length equals 13 residues. CDR3 sequence reads: CASSQTGNQPQHF. The DNA for the CDR3 is TGTGCCAGCAGTCAAACAGGCAATCAGCCCCAGCATTTT.

The chain combines TRBV7-9 with TRBJ2-3, with D perhaps TRBD2 (6 bases). The V gene lost 1 base and the J gene lost 0 bases, with 11 bases spanning the gap. The CDR3 contains 16 residues. Looked up from germline, CDR1 is SEHNR and CDR2 is FQNEAQ (reference sequence). In DNA, the CDR3 is TGTGCCAGCAGCTTAGGGGGCGGGAAGAGCACAGATACGCAGTATTTT. This encodes CASSLGGGKSTDTQYF.

The chain is built from TRBV2 and TRBJ1-1; perhaps TRBD1 as D (6 bases). The CDR3 runs to 14 residues. CDR1 is SNHLY, CDR2 FYNNEI, per germline. The V end lost 1 base, the J end lost 2 bases, and 8 bases lay between the germline ends. The CDR3 nucleotides are TGTGCCAGCAGTGAAGAGACAGGTAACACTGAAGCTTTCTTT. Amino acid sequence: CASSEETGNTEAFF.

This sequence joins TRBV5-6 and TRBJ2-7; 9 bases line up with TRBD1. CDR1 and CDR2 (germline): SGHDT, YYEEEE. V lost 7 bases to trimming and J lost 2 bases; unmatched junction nucleotides: 16. This CDR3 region has 17 residues. CDR3 nucleotides: TGTGCCAGCTACGCCCACTTCTTCCGGGACAGGGCCTACGAGCAGTACTTC. Its translation: CASYAHFFRDRAYEQYF. The variable domain in full, completed from reference TRBV5-6 and TRBJ2-7, reads DAGVTQSPTHLIKTRGQQVTLRCSPKSGHDTVSWYQQALGQGPQFIFQYYEEEERQRGNFPDRFSGHQFPNYSSELNVNALLLGDSALYLCASYAHFFRDRAYEQYFGPGTRLTVT.

The chain carries TRBV7-3 and TRBJ2-2; TRBD1 matches at 10 bases. The length of the CDR3 is 17 residues. Trimming took 5 bases from V and 4 from J; bases not matched to a gene: 10. Germline CDR1 SGHTA, CDR2 FQGTGA. Here the CDR3 reads CASSELRRDRGTGELFF. The CDR3 DNA follows: TGTGCCAGCAGCGAGTTAAGGAGGGACAGGGGCACCGGGGAGCTGTTTTTT.

The chain joins TRBV6-1 to TRBJ1-2, with a tentative D call TRBD1 (5 bases). Trimming removed 5 bases at V and 5 bases at J, with 15 bases between. CDR1 and CDR2 (germline): MNHNS, SASEGT. The CDR3 is 14 residues long. For the CDR3, the DNA is TGTGCCAGCAGTTCCCAGGGCGGGGGGTATGGCTACACCTTC. Amino acids: CASSSQGGGYGYTF.

The V gene is TRBV4-3, the J gene TRBJ2-3, with TRBD2 matching 16 bases. The length of the CDR3 is 18 residues. Trimming cost V 0 bases and J 5 bases; bases outside gene matches: 5. Germline-derived CDR1 and CDR2 are LGHNA and YSLEER. CDR3 nucleotide sequence: TGCGCCAGCAGCCAAGATGGGACTAGCGGGGGGGCCATAGATACGCAGTATTTT. It codes for CASSQDGTSGGAIDTQYF.

V usage is TRBV5-5 and J usage is TRBJ1-2, with D possibly TRBD1 on 5 matching bases. The V and J ends lost 5 bases and 7 bases respectively, with 15 bases between them. Per the germline V gene, CDR1 is SGHKS and CDR2 is YYEKEE (reference sequence). The CDR3 extends over 13 amino acids. This CDR3 is CASRRPGLSGYTF. Written as DNA, the CDR3 is TGTGCCAGCAGGAGACCAGGGTTGAGTGGCTACACCTTC. Supplemented by reference TRBV5-5 and TRBJ1-2, the full variable domain reads DAGVTQSPTHLIKTRGQQVTLRCSPISGHKSVSWYQQVLGQGPQFIFQYYEKEERGRGNFPDRFSARQFPNYSSELNVNALLLGDSALYLCASRRPGLSGYTFGSGTRLTVV.

The sample holds a few counts of this clone. As DNA, the CDR3 is TGTGCCACCAGCAGTCGAGCGGGGGGCCTTAGATACAATGAGCAGTTCTTC. It encodes CATSSRAGGLRYNEQFF. This chain joins TRBV15 and TRBJ2-1, with 9 bases fitting TRBD2. CDR1 is LNHNV, CDR2 YYDKDF, per germline (reference sequence). The CDR3 is 17 amino acids. Trimming removed 3 bases from V and 4 bases from J; junction bases left unmatched: 10.

V gene TRBV5-4 combines with J gene TRBJ2-3; 8 positions agree with TRBD2. The junction had 11 bases not matched to a gene; V was cut back by 5 bases and J by 6 bases. The CDR3 extends over 15 amino acids. Germline CDR1 reads SGHNT; CDR2 reads YYREEE (reference sequence). CDR3 sequence: CASSLAAGGRDTQYF. Here the CDR3 DNA reads TGTGCCAGCAGTCTCGCCGCGGGGGGCCGGGATACGCAGTATTTT. Using reference TRBV5-4 and TRBJ2-3 for the parts outside the CDR3, the full variable domain is ETGVTQSPTHLIKTRGQQVTLRCSSQSGHNTVSWYQQALGQGPQFIFQYYREEENGRGNFPPRFSGLQFPNYSSELNVNALELDDSALYLCASSLAAGGRDTQYFGPGTRLTVL.

The chain links TRBV6-1 to TRBJ2-5; 10 positions agree with TRBD1. This CDR3 has 16 amino acids. V gave up 3 bases and J gave up 3 bases; unmatched junction bases: 7. Germline values: CDR1 MNHNS, CDR2 SASEGT. The CDR3 reads CASSDRWDRGKETQYF. The DNA of the CDR3 is TGTGCCAGCAGTGATCGATGGGACAGGGGCAAAGAGACCCAGTACTTC.

For the CDR3, the DNA is TGTGCCAGCAGCCAAGCCTCGGAGGGATGGTACGAGCAGTACTTC. Translating it yields CASSQASEGWYEQYF. The chain is built from TRBV4-2 and TRBJ2-7; possibly TRBD2 for D (6 bases). The CDR3 sequence is 15 residues long. Trimming pared 1 base from V and 4 bases from J, leaving 14 bases between. Per the germline V gene, CDR1 is LGHNA and CDR2 is YNFKEQ.

The V call is TRBV7-9, the J call TRBJ1-1, with D unresolved. The CDR3 consists of 14 residues. V dropped 5 bases and J dropped 5 bases, with 15 bases sitting between them. CDR1 SEHNR and CDR2 FQNEAQ come from the germline V gene (reference sequence). CDR3 nucleotide sequence: TGTGCCAGCAGCCAGACACCTTCCAGGACTGAAGCTTTCTTT. Its translation: CASSQTPSRTEAFF. Based on the CDR3 plus reference TRBV7-9 and TRBJ1-1, the full variable domain is DTGVSQNPRHKITKRGQNVTFRCDPISEHNRLYWYRQTLGQGPEFLTYFQNEAQLEKSRLLSDRFSAERPKGSFSTLEIQRTEQGDSAMYLCASSQTPSRTEAFFGQGTRLTVV.

This clone was counted only a few times. The chain couples TRBV19 to TRBJ1-5; TRBD1 aligns across 12 bases. The germline V gene encodes CDR1 LNHDA and CDR2 SQIVND (reference sequence). CDR3 length equals 15 residues. V dropped 4 bases and J dropped 7; count of bases not matched to a gene: 5. CDR3: CASSTGQGAGQPQHF. The CDR3 DNA reads as TGTGCCAGTAGTACGGGACAGGGGGCTGGACAGCCCCAGCATTTT.

The gene calls are TRBV19 and TRBJ2-1; the match to TRBD1 covers 12 bases. This CDR3 is 14 amino acids long. Germline CDR1 reads LNHDA; CDR2 reads SQIVND (reference sequence). V gave up 7 bases and J gave up 7 bases; unmatched junction bases: 5. This chain's CDR3 is CASKGTGGRNEQFF. The CDR3 DNA follows: TGTGCCAGTAAGGGGACAGGGGGCCGAAATGAGCAGTTCTTC.

The chain links TRBV9 to TRBJ2-3; D may be TRBD1 (6 bases). The CDR3 covers 16 residues. Germline lookup yields CDR1 SGDLS and CDR2 YYNGEE. V was trimmed by 0 bases and J by 0 bases, leaving 11 bases between them. CDR3 protein: CASSVGPGASTDTQYF. As DNA, the CDR3 is TGTGCCAGCAGCGTAGGGCCAGGGGCCAGCACAGATACGCAGTATTTT. Full variable domain (rest looked up from reference TRBV9 and TRBJ2-3): DSGVTQTPKHLITATGQRVTLRCSPRSGDLSVYWYQQSLDQGLQFLIQYYNGEERAKGNILERFSAQQFPDLHSELNLSSLELGDSALYFCASSVGPGASTDTQYFGPGTRLTVL.

The J gene is TRBJ2-6, the V gene TRBV19; TRBD1 aligns across 7 bases. This CDR3 region has 15 residues. Per germline, CDR1 LNHDA and CDR2 SQIVND (reference sequence). V dropped 5 bases and J dropped 12; count of bases not matched to a gene: 13. CDR3 coding DNA: TGTGCCAGTAGTGCCTCGACAGGGTACGGCAGCGTCCTGACTTTC. Translation gives CASSASTGYGSVLTF.